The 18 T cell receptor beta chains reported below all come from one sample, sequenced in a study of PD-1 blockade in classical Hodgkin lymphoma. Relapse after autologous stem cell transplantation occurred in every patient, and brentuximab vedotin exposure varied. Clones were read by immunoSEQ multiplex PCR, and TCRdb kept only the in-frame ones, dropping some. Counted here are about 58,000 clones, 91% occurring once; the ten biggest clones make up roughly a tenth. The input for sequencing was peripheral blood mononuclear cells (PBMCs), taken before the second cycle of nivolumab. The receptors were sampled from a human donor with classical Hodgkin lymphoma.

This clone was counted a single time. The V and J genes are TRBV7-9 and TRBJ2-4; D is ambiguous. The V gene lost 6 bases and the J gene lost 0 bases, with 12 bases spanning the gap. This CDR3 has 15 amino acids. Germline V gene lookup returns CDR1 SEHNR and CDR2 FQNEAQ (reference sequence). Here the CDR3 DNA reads TGTGCCAGCAGTCCTCCGGGCGAAGCCAAAAACATTCAGTACTTC. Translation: CASSPPGEAKNIQYF. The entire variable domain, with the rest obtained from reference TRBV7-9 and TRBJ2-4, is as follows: DTGVSQNPRHKITKRGQNVTFRCDPISEHNRLYWYRQTLGQGPEFLTYFQNEAQLEKSRLLSDRFSAERPKGSFSTLEIQRTEQGDSAMYLCASSPPGEAKNIQYFGAGTRLSVL.

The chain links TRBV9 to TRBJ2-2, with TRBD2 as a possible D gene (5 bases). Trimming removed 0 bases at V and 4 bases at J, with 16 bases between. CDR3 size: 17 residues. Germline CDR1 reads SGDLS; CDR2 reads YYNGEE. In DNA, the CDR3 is TGTGCCAGCAGCGTAGAGGGTAGGGAGAGCCTCACCGGGGAGCTGTTTTTT. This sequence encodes CASSVEGRESLTGELFF.

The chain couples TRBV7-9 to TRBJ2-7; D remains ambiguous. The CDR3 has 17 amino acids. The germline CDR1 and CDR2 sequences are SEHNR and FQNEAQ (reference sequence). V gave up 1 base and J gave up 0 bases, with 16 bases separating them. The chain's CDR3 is CASSLGTSRTYSYEQYF. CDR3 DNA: TGTGCCAGCAGCTTAGGGACCTCTCGGACCTACTCCTACGAGCAGTACTTC.

The CDR3 spells CASSLPGQGFYTF. The CDR3 coding sequence is TGTGCCAGCAGCCTCCCGGGACAGGGGTTCTACACCTTC. V usage is TRBV14 and J usage is TRBJ1-2, with 10 bases aligning to TRBD1. This CDR3 contains 13 residues. Germline trimming cut 4 bases from V and 10 bases from J; bases unmatched to any gene: 6. Germline V gene lookup returns CDR1 SGHDN and CDR2 FVKESK.

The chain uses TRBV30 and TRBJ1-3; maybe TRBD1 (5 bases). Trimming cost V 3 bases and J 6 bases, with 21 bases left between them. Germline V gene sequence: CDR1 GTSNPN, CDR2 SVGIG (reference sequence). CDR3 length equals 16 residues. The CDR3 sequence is CAWSPLGGKGINTIYF. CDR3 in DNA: TGTGCCTGGAGCCCACTCGGGGGGAAAGGGATAAACACCATATATTTT.

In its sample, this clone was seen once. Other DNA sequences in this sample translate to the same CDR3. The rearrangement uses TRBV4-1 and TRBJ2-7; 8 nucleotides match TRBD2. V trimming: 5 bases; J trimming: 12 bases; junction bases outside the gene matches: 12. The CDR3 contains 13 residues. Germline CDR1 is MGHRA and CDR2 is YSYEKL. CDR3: CASSEGGTSVLYF. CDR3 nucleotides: TGCGCCAGCAGCGAGGGGGGGACTAGTGTGTTGTACTTC.

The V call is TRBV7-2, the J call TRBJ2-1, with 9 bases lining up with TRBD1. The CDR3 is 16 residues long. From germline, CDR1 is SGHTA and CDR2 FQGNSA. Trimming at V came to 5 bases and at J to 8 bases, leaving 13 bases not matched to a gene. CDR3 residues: CASSRSGDRDPDEQFF. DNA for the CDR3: TGTGCCAGCAGCCGCTCGGGGGACAGGGACCCCGATGAGCAGTTCTTC.

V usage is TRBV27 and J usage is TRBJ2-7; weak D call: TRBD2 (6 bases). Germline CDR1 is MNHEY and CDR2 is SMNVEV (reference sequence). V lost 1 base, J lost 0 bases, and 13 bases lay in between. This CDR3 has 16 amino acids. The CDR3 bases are TGTGCCAGCAGTTTATTACGCGGGACGAGCTCCTACGAGCAGTACTTC. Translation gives CASSLLRGTSSYEQYF.

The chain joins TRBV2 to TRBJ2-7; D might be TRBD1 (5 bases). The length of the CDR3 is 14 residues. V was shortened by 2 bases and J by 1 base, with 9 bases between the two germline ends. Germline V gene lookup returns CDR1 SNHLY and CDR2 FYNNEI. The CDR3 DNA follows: TGTGCCAGCAGTGAACTTCCAGGGTCCTACGAGCAGTACTTC. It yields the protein CASSELPGSYEQYF.

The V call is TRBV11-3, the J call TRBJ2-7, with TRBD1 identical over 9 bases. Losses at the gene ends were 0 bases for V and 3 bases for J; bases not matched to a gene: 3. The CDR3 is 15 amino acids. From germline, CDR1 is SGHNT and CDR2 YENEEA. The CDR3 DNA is TGTGCCAGCAGCTTAGACGGGACAGGGCTCTACGAGCAGTACTTC. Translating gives CASSLDGTGLYEQYF.

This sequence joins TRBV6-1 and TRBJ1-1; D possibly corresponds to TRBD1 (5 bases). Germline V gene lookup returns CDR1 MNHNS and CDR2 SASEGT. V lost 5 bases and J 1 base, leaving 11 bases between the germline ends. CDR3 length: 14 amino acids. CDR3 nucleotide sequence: TGTGCCAGCAGTCAAGGGGTTGGGAACACTGAAGCTTTCTTT. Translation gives CASSQGVGNTEAFF.

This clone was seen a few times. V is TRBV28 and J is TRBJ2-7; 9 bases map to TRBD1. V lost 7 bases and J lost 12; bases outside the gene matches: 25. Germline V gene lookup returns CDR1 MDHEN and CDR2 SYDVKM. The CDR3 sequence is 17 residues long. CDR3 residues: CASTIPRGQGFVGPLYF. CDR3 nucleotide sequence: TGTGCCAGCACCATACCGAGGGGACAGGGATTCGTAGGCCCTCTGTACTTC.

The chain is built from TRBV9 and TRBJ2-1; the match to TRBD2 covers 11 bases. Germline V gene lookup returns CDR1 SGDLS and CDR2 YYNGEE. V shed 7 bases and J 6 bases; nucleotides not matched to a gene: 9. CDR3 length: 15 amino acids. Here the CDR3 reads CASDSGRASGNEQFF. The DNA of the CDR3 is TGTGCCAGCGATAGCGGGAGGGCCTCTGGCAATGAGCAGTTCTTC.

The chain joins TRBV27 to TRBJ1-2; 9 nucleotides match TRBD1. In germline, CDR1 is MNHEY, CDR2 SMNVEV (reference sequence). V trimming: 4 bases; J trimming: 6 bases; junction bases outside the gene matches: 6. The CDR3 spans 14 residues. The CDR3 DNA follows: TGTGCCAGCAGTTCGAGGGACAGGGCGGATGGCTACACCTTC. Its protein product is CASSSRDRADGYTF.

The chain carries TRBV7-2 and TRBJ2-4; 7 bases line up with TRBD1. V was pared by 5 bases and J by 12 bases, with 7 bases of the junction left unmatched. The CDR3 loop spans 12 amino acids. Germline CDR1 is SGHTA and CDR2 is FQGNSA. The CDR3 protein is CASSRQGEDQYF. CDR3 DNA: TGTGCCAGCAGCAGACAGGGAGAGGATCAGTACTTC. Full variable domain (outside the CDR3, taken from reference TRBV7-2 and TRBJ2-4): GAGVSQSPSNKVTEKGKDVELRCDPISGHTALYWYRQSLGQGLEFLIYFQGNSAPDKSGLPSDRFSAERTGGSVSTLTIQRTQQEDSAVYLCASSRQGEDQYFGAGTRLSVL.

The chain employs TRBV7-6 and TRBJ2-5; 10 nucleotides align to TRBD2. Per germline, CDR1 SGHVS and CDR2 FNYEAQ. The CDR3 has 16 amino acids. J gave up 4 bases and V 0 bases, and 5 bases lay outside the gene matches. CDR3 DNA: TGTGCCAGCAGCTTAGCTGCAGCGGGGGGGCGAGAGACCCAGTACTTC. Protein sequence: CASSLAAAGGRETQYF.

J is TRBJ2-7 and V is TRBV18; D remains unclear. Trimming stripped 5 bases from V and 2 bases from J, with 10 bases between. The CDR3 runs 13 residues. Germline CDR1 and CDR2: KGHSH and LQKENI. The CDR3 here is CASSTASPYEQYF. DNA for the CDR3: TGTGCCAGCTCAACAGCATCCCCCTACGAGCAGTACTTC.

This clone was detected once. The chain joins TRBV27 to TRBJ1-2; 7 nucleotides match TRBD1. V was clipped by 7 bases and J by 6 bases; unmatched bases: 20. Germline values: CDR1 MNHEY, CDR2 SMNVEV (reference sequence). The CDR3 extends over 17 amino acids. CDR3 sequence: CASTLGQENLKGDGYTF. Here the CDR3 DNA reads TGTGCCAGCACCCTCGGACAGGAAAACCTTAAAGGCGATGGCTACACCTTC.